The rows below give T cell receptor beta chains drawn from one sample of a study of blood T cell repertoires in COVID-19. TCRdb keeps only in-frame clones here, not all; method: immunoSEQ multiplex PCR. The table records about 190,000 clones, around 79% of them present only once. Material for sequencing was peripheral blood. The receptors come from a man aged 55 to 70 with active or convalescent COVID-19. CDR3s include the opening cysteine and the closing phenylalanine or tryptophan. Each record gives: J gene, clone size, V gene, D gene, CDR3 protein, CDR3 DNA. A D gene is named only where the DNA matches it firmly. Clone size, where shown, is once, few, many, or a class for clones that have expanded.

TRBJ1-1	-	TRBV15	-	CATSVGGARRPEAFF	TGTGCCACCAGTGTCGGCGGGGCGCGGCGGCCTGAAGCTTTCTTT
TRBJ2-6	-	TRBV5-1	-	CASSLNQGPSGANVLTF	TGCGCCAGCAGCTTGAATCAGGGGCCATCTGGGGCCAACGTCCTGACTTTC
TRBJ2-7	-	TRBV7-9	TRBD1	CASSSPGTAEQYF	TGTGCCAGCAGCTCTCCGGGGACAGCCGAGCAGTACTTC
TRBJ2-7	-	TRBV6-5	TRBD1	CASGQGPDYEQYF	TGTGCCAGCGGACAGGGTCCTGACTACGAGCAGTACTTC
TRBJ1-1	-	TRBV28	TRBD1	CASRETGPVTEAFF	TGTGCCAGCAGAGAGACAGGGCCGGTCACTGAAGCTTTCTTT
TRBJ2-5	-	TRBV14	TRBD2	CASSQAGLAGHPSRETQYF	TGTGCCAGCAGCCAAGCGGGACTAGCGGGACATCCCTCCCGGGAGACCCAGTACTTC
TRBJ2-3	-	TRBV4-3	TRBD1	CASSQDHLAGTGFSDTQYF	TGCGCCAGCAGCCAAGATCATCTAGCAGGGACAGGGTTTTCAGATACGCAGTATTTT
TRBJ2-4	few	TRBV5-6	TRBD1	CASSRPGQGAENIQYF	TGTGCCAGCAGCCGACCGGGACAGGGGGCTGAAAACATTCAGTACTTC
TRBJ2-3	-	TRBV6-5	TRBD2	CASRTAGGTDTQYF	TGTGCCAGCAGAACAGCGGGGGGCACAGATACGCAGTATTTT
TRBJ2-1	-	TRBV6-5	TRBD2	CASRPSGPPYNEQFF	TGTGCCAGCAGACCTAGCGGGCCCCCCTACAATGAGCAGTTCTTC
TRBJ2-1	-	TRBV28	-	CASSFPSTGSSYNEQFF	TGTGCCAGCAGTTTTCCCTCCACAGGCAGCTCCTACAATGAGCAGTTCTTC
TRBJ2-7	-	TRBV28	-	CASRQTQGRDFYEQYF	TGTGCCAGCAGGCAGACACAGGGACGAGACTTCTACGAGCAGTACTTC
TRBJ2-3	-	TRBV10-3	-	CAISDTGSTDTQYF	TGTGCCATCAGTGATACGGGGAGCACAGATACGCAGTATTTT
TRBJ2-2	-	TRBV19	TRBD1	CASSAGRGFTGELFF	TGTGCCAGTAGTGCGGGCAGGGGGTTTACCGGGGAGCTGTTTTTT
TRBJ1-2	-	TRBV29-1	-	CSVLDRMGYGYTF	TGCAGCGTTCTAGACAGGATGGGCTATGGCTACACCTTC
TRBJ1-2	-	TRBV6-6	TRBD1	CASAHGGRGVYGYTF	TGTGCCAGCGCCCACGGCGGCAGGGGGGTCTATGGCTACACCTTC
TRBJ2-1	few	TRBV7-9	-	CASQGPDPRGYNEQFF	TGTGCCAGCCAAGGCCCGGACCCCCGGGGTTACAATGAGCAGTTCTTC
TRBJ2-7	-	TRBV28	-	CASSDLSYEQYF	TGTGCCAGCAGTGATCTCAGCTACGAGCAGTACTTC
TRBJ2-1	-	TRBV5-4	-	CASSFDMSSYNEQFF	TGTGCCAGCAGCTTCGACATGAGCTCCTACAATGAGCAGTTCTTC
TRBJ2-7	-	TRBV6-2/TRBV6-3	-	CASSRTYAADLASSYEQYF	TGTGCCAGCAGTCGCACCTACGCCGCCGACTTAGCGTCCTCCTACGAGCAGTACTTC
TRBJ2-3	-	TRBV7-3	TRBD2	CASSLGLAGVQDTQYF	TGTGCCAGCAGCTTAGGGCTAGCGGGAGTGCAAGATACGCAGTATTTT
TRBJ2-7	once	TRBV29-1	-	CSVVKGYEQYF	TGCAGCGTTGTAAAGGGGTACGAGCAGTACTTC
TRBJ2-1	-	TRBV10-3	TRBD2	CAIRGTSGGRNNEQFF	TGTGCCATCAGGGGGACTAGCGGGGGCCGGAACAATGAGCAGTTCTTC
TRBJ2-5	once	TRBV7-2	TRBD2	CASSTLAGETQYF	TGTGCCAGCAGTACCCTAGCGGGAGAGACCCAGTACTTC
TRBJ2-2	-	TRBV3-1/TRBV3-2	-	CASSQFLSRAGLGELFF	TGTGCCAGCAGCCAATTCCTTTCGCGGGCCGGACTGGGGGAGCTGTTTTTT
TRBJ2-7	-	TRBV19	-	CASSGGTEQYF	TGTGCCAGTAGTGGGGGGACCGAGCAGTACTTC
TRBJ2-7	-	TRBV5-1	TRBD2	CASSLKSGSPSYEQYF	TGCGCCAGCAGCCTGAAGAGCGGGAGCCCCTCCTACGAGCAGTACTTC
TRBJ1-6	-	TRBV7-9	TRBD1	CASSKNRGEAPLHF	TGTGCCAGCAGCAAAAACAGGGGAGAGGCACCCCTCCACTTT
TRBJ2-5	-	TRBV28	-	CASSKGGAGGETQYF	TGTGCCAGCAGTAAAGGGGGGGCTGGAGGAGAGACCCAGTACTTC
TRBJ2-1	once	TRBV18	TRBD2	CASSPPVAGTGNEQFF	TGTGCCAGCTCGCCACCTGTAGCGGGAACAGGCAATGAGCAGTTCTTC
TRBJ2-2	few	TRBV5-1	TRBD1	CASSLTGGTGELFF	TGCGCCAGCAGCCTAACAGGGGGCACCGGGGAGCTGTTTTTT
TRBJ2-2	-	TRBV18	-	CASSPLRGYGGELFF	TGTGCCAGCTCACCACTCCGGGGGTATGGCGGGGAGCTGTTTTTT
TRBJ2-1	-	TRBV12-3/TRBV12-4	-	CASRNRIMGEQFF	TGTGCCAGCAGAAACAGGATAATGGGTGAGCAGTTCTTC
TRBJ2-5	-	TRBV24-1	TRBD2	CATSDALAGGPETQYF	TGTGCCACCAGTGATGCCCTAGCGGGAGGGCCTGAGACCCAGTACTTC
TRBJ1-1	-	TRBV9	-	CASSALNLAGTEAFF	TGTGCCAGCAGCGCCCTAAACCTCGCCGGCACTGAAGCTTTCTTT
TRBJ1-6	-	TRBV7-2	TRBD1	CASSAQQGALDSPLHF	TGTGCCAGCAGCGCCCAACAGGGGGCGCTTGACTCACCCCTCCACTTT
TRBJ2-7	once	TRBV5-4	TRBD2	CASSPGTKKDEQYF	TGTGCCAGCAGCCCAGGGACTAAAAAGGACGAGCAGTACTTC
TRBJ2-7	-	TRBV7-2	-	CASSLATGGPHF	TGTGCCAGCAGCTTAGCGACGGGCGGGCCCCACTTC
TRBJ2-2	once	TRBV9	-	CASSLNTGELFF	TGTGCCAGCAGCCTGAACACCGGGGAGCTGTTTTTT
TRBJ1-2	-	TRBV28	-	CASSSGYYGYTF	TGTGCCAGCAGTTCAGGGTACTATGGCTACACCTTC
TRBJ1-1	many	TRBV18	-	CASSPPRFGMGEAFF	TGTGCCAGCTCACCACCGAGGTTCGGGATGGGTGAAGCTTTCTTT
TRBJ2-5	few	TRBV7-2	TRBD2	CASSLVAGLGKETQYF	TGTGCCAGCAGCTTAGTAGCGGGATTGGGAAAAGAGACCCAGTACTTC
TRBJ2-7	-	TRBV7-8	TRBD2	CASSLLVGGEARHF	TGTGCCAGCAGCCTACTAGTTGGGGGGGAGGCCAGGCACTTC
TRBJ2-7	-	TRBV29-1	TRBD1	CSEGQGNREQYF	TGCAGCGAGGGACAGGGGAACCGCGAGCAGTACTTC
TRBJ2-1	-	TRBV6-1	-	CASSEERTSYNEQFF	TGTGCCAGCAGTGAAGAGCGGACGTCCTACAATGAGCAGTTCTTC
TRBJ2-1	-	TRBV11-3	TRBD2	CASSWEGRKGYNEQFF	TGTGCCAGCAGCTGGGAGGGCCGAAAGGGCTACAATGAGCAGTTCTTC
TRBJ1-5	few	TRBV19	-	CASSIKTNQPQHF	TGTGCCAGTAGTATCAAGACTAATCAGCCCCAGCATTTT
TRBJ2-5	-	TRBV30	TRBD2	CAWTKREKETQYF	TGTGCCTGGACTAAGCGGGAGAAGGAGACCCAGTACTTC
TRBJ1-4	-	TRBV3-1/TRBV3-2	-	CASSQEEEKLFF	TGTGCCAGCAGCCAAGAAGAGGAAAAACTGTTTTTT
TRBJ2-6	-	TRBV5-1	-	CASSLTASGANVLTF	TGCGCCAGCAGCTTGACAGCCTCTGGGGCCAACGTCCTGACTTTC
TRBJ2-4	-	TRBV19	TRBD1	CASSSTGGRNIQYF	TGTGCCAGTAGTTCTACAGGGGGCCGGAACATTCAGTACTTC